Listed below are T cell receptor beta chains from one sample, sequenced in a study of blood T cell repertoires in COVID-19. Method: immunoSEQ multiplex PCR; TCRdb's copy keeps in-frame clones and lacks some. The sample records approximately 290,000 clones, roughly 92% being singletons. Sequenced material: peripheral blood. These receptors all come from a woman aged 25 to 39 with COVID-19, enrolled during active disease. CDR3s include the opening cysteine and the closing phenylalanine or tryptophan.

v_gene	CDR3aa
TRBV6-5	CASSRTGDSTGELFF
TRBV6-5	CASTAGEKLFF
TRBV10-3	CAISSGTGETEAFF
TRBV5-5	CASRLDRGGGYTF
TRBV7-9	CASSPGTGSNQPQHF
TRBV3-1/TRBV3-2	CASSQRQVSPLHF
TRBV30	CAWSTGRAGGAEAFF
TRBV4-1	CASSRGLLSYEQYF
TRBV2	CASSELAARGNQPQHF
TRBV5-1	CASSLGTGGNEQYF
TRBV30	CAWSPPGGGLNQPQHF
TRBV5-4	CASSLGQNYGYTF
TRBV6-1	CASSELRNTEAFF
TRBV5-1	CASSQGGLETQYF
TRBV14	CASSQGGGSSYNEQFF
TRBV4-1	CASSQFDSSYEQYF
TRBV29-1	CSVLDRVDEKLFF
TRBV4-1	CASSQVGGRETQYF
TRBV6-5	CASRTGGTEAFF
TRBV19	CASSPRDNPNEKLFF
TRBV27	CASSSWDRGNNEQFF
TRBV6-1	CASSEFASATDTQYF
TRBV3-1/TRBV3-2	CASSQGDRGNQPQHF